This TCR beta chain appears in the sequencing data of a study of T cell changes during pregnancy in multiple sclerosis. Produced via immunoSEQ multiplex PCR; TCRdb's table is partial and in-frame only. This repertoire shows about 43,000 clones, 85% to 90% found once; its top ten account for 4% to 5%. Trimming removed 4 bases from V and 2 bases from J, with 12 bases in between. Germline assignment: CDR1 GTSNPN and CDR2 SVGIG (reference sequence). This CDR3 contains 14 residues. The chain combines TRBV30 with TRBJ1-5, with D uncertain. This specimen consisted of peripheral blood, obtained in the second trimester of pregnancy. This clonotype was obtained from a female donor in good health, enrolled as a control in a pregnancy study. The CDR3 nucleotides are TGTGCCTGGATGGAGGGAGTAGGCAATCAGCCCCAGCATTTT. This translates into CAWMEGVGNQPQHF.